This T cell receptor beta chain was sequenced during a study of OX40 agonist ivuxolimab in advanced cancers. About the study as a whole: Ivuxolimab was an agonistic, fully human IgG2 monoclonal antibody directed against OX40 (CD134), a costimulatory receptor. Intravenous ivuxolimab was administered to patients every 2 weeks at six dose levels: 0.01, 0.1, 0.3, 1.5, 3 and 10 mg/kg. Of the roughly 54 dose-escalation patients, hepatocellular carcinoma was present in some 19, melanoma in roughly 15, renal cell carcinoma in 9 and head and neck cancer in 9. The dose-escalation cohort was almost 85% male with a mean age of approximately 60 years, ranging from about 20 to 80. Prior anti-PD-1, anti-PD-L1 or anti-CTLA-4 therapy was permitted, and about two fifths of dose-escalation patients had received checkpoint inhibitors. Partial responses were achieved by three dose-escalation patients, of whom one had hepatocellular carcinoma and two had cutaneous melanoma. Peripheral TCRbeta sequencing was intended to test whether TCR sequence diversity was altered and clonal T-cell expansion was caused by ivuxolimab. The paper describes the monotherapy dose-escalation part (N ≈ 49 patients) of the phase I trial of ivuxolimab. Findings and caveats that apply to the study as a whole: After ivuxolimab, CD8+ T cells had more expanded clones than CD4+ T cells on average. Which antigens the clonally expanded peripheral T cells were specific for was not determined. At doses of 0.1 to 3.0 mg/kg, clonal expansion of both CD4+ and CD8+ blood T cells was observed from baseline to week 6. In the 0.1-3.0 mg/kg groups, partial responders were among the patients with the lowest normalized peripheral clonal expansion, particularly in CD8+ T cells. Low levels of normalized T-cell clonal expansion were also shown by some nonresponding patients.

To sequence the TCRbeta CDR3 region, genomic DNA was isolated from the sorted cells. The immunoSEQ Assay was used to sequence the TCRbeta CDR3 regions. In its TCRdb copy, this immuneACCESS table keeps in-frame sequences only and misses some clones. Where compared with another copy, unresolved V genes explain less than half of these, and the others have no known cause. The sample records roughly 46,000 clones, about 88% of which are singletons. 10% to 15% of the sample comes from the top ten. With regard to this clone: Its antigen specificity is not known. The record has no base qualities; no much larger clone is one base away.

The trial excluded patients who had a history of autoimmune disease or were on systemic immunosuppression. Peripheral blood for TCR sequencing was collected from all dose cohorts at baseline, on cycle 4 day 1, and on cycle 7 day 1. The samples were taken from a phase I, first-in-human, multicenter, open-label dose-escalation trial of ivuxolimab. Adults with locally advanced or metastatic melanoma, renal cell carcinoma, hepatocellular carcinoma or head and neck squamous cell carcinoma were enrolled in the trial. Before TCR sequencing, CD4+ T cells and CD8+ T cells from peripheral blood were sorted into separate populations. The TCR comes from an adult with an advanced solid tumor such as melanoma, head and neck, liver or kidney cancer. The sample consisted of CD4+ or CD8+ T cells sorted from blood, taken in a trial of the OX40 agonist ivuxolimab.

CDR3 sequence: CAWSAGAGGNTIYF. The DNA sequence follows: TGTGCCTGGAGTGCGGGGGCCGGAGGAAACACCATATATTTT. Rearrangement joined TRBV30 to TRBJ1-3; 6 matching bases give a weak D call of TRBD1. The CDR3 numbers 14 residues from cysteine through phenylalanine. Only the CDR3 region is kept as DNA, spanning 42 bases read in frame from base 1. V sheds 1 base and J sheds 4 bases, leaving 11 bases between their ends. The germline V gene (reference sequence) sets CDR1 to GTSNPN and CDR2 to SVGIG.